These 18 T cell receptor beta chains share one sample of origin, sequenced in a study of beta chain features in type 1 diabetes. Regarding the study as a whole: A moderate, significant TCRB CDR3 shortening appeared in type 1 diabetes across four CD4+ subsets.

Expressed TCRB transcripts got sequenced, as all isolated RNA was reverse transcribed. Assay used: immunoSEQ multiplex PCR; TCRdb lists only in-frame clones, some missing. The sample contains over 600,000 clones, over 10% of which appear only once. No antigens are known for them. Sequencing input: naive CD4+ T cells from blood. These receptor sequences come from a man aged 25 to 45 with type 1 diabetes.

V and J are TRBV27 and TRBJ1-1; D not resolved. Germline assignment: CDR1 MNHEY and CDR2 SMNVEV (reference sequence). The V end was cut by 5 bases, the J end by 1 base, with 20 bases between. The CDR3 consists of 17 residues. CDR3 amino acids: CASSPQPGRKENTEAFF. The CDR3 DNA sequence: TGTGCCAGCAGTCCCCAACCGGGTAGGAAGGAGAACACTGAAGCTTTCTTT.

Only a few counts were recorded for this clone. The V and J genes are TRBV7-8 and TRBJ1-2, with 8 bases matching TRBD1. The V and J ends lost 6 bases and 3 bases, in that order; junction bases with no gene match: 6. CDR3 length: 14 residues. The germline gives CDR1 SGHVS, CDR2 FQNEAQ. The CDR3, as DNA: TGTGCCAGCAGGGAGTCAGGGGGCGACTATGGCTACACCTTC. Translating gives CASRESGGDYGYTF.

This clone was counted only a few times. The J gene is TRBJ1-2, the V gene TRBV25-1; D call uncertain. The CDR3 length is 14 residues. From germline, CDR1 is MGHDK and CDR2 SYGVNS. V dropped 2 bases and J dropped 6 bases, with 13 bases sitting between them. CDR3: CASSEPVVENGYTF. CDR3 DNA: TGTGCCAGCAGTGAACCAGTCGTGGAAAATGGCTACACCTTC.

The V call is TRBV6-5, the J call TRBJ1-5; 11 bases map to TRBD1. The CDR3 spans 14 residues. V gave up 8 bases and J gave up 7 bases; unmatched junction bases: 7. Per the germline V gene, CDR1 is MNHEY and CDR2 is SVGAGI. Here the CDR3 reads CASGTGGGYQPQHF. DNA for the CDR3: TGTGCCAGCGGGACAGGGGGTGGGTACCAGCCCCAGCATTTT.

This clone was picked up a small number of times. The chain recombines TRBV2 with TRBJ1-2; TRBD1 matches at 7 bases. Trimming at V came to 7 bases and at J to 2 bases, leaving 7 bases not matched to a gene. CDR1 is SNHLY and CDR2 is FYNNEI in the germline V gene. This CDR3 region has 14 residues. The CDR3 is CASTEEGQNYGYTF. DNA of the CDR3: TGTGCCAGCACCGAAGAGGGACAGAACTATGGCTACACCTTC.

The genes are TRBV6-6 and TRBJ1-4; D may be TRBD1 (5 bases). Trimming took 2 bases from V and 4 from J, leaving 11 bases between them. Germline V gene sequence: CDR1 MNHNY, CDR2 SVGAGI (reference sequence). The CDR3 covers 15 residues. The CDR3 sequence: CASSYPGTGNEKLFF. For the CDR3, the DNA is TGTGCCAGCAGTTACCCCGGGACCGGTAATGAAAAACTGTTTTTT.

The chain couples TRBV30 to TRBJ1-5; no definite D call. This CDR3 has 15 residues. V was clipped by 0 bases and J by 3 bases, with 12 bases between them. Per germline, CDR1 GTSNPN and CDR2 SVGIG (reference sequence). This CDR3 is CAWSVKGRDNQPQHF. As DNA, the CDR3 is TGTGCCTGGAGTGTGAAAGGTAGGGACAATCAGCCCCAGCATTTT.

CDR3 nucleotides: TGTGCCAGCAGCTTGCCGGGACTAGGGAACACCGGGGAGCTGTTTTTT. It translates to CASSLPGLGNTGELFF. The chain joins TRBV5-6 to TRBJ2-2; 8 nucleotides agree with TRBD2. CDR3 size: 16 residues. Germline trimming cut 1 base from V and 1 base from J; bases unmatched to any gene: 3. The germline V gene has CDR1 SGHDT and CDR2 YYEEEE.

The V gene is TRBV5-6, the J gene TRBJ1-2, with 8 bases aligning to TRBD1. V shed 4 bases and J 6 bases; nucleotides not matched to a gene: 11. From germline, CDR1 is SGHDT and CDR2 YYEEEE. CDR3 length equals 15 residues. CDR3 protein: CASSGGQGILDGYTF. DNA for the CDR3: TGTGCCAGCAGCGGCGGACAGGGTATTTTGGATGGCTACACCTTC.

CDR3 protein: CASSLDRGDTGELFF. In DNA, the CDR3 is TGTGCCAGCAGCTTAGATAGGGGTGACACCGGGGAGCTGTTTTTT. V and J are TRBV7-7 and TRBJ2-2; TRBD1 is a possible D gene (5 bases). CDR1 is SSHAT, CDR2 FNYEAQ, per germline (reference sequence). This CDR3 is 15 amino acids long. V lost 1 base to trimming and J lost 3 bases, with 9 bases between them. Supplemented by reference TRBV7-7 and TRBJ2-2, the full variable domain reads GAGVSQSPRYKVTKRGQDVTLRCDPISSHATLYWYQQALGQGPEFLTYFNYEAQPDKSGLPSDRFSAERPEGSISTLTIQRTEQRDSAMYRCASSLDRGDTGELFFGEGSRLTVL.

The chain joins TRBV6-6 to TRBJ1-6, with 9 bases matching TRBD1. The CDR3 sequence is 15 residues long. The germline V gene has CDR1 MNHNY and CDR2 SVGAGI (reference sequence). Trimming took 5 bases from V and 8 from J; bases not matched to a gene: 7. This CDR3 is CASSPPGTGHSPLHF. CDR3 coding DNA: TGTGCCAGCAGTCCCCCCGGGACAGGGCATTCACCCCTCCACTTT.

CDR3 nucleotide sequence: TGTGCCATCAGTGAAAGTATGGGACATCGGGGCACAGATACGCAGTATTTT. Amino acid sequence: CAISESMGHRGTDTQYF. The gene calls are TRBV10-3 and TRBJ2-3; tentatively, D is TRBD1 (6 bases). The germline V gene has CDR1 ENHRY and CDR2 SYGVKD. Deletions cut 3 bases from V and 1 base from J, with 17 bases between. The CDR3 extends over 17 amino acids.

This clone was counted only a few times. The gene calls are TRBV18 and TRBJ2-7, with 7 bases fitting TRBD1. The V and J ends lost 4 bases and 5 bases, in that order; junction bases with no gene match: 11. Germline assignment: CDR1 KGHSH and CDR2 LQKENI. The CDR3 sequence is 15 residues long. The chain's CDR3 is CASSLFPQGSNEQYF. The CDR3 DNA follows: TGTGCCAGCTCACTTTTCCCACAGGGGTCTAACGAGCAGTACTTC.

The J gene is TRBJ2-7, the V gene TRBV9; D not certain. Germline loops: CDR1 SGDLS, CDR2 YYNGEE. This CDR3 has 14 residues. V was trimmed by 4 bases and J by 5 bases, leaving 16 bases between them. CDR3 residues: CASSPRDRADEQYF. The DNA of the CDR3 is TGTGCCAGCAGCCCCCGCGACCGGGCGGACGAGCAGTACTTC.

This clone turned up a few times. J is TRBJ1-2 and V is TRBV29-1; D uncertain. Germline V gene data show CDR1 as SQVTM and CDR2 as ANQGSEA. The CDR3 consists of 14 residues. Deletions cut 4 bases from V and 7 bases from J, with 19 bases between. Here the CDR3 DNA reads TGCAGCGTTGTGAGCGGGGATTCGGCAGCTGGCTACACCTTC. As protein: CSVVSGDSAAGYTF.

This clone has more than one count but fewer than ten. In nucleotides, the CDR3 is TGTGCCAGCAGCCCGAGGGGAGGCGAGCAGTTCTTC. Encoded protein: CASSPRGGEQFF. The chain joins TRBV4-2 to TRBJ2-1, with a possible D match to TRBD2 (6 bases). The V gene's germline CDR1 is LGHNA and CDR2 YNFKEQ. The CDR3 contains 12 residues. V was clipped by 4 bases and J by 10 bases, with 11 bases between them.

On this clone itself: Other DNA sequences within the sample encode an identical CDR3. This chain joins TRBV29-1 and TRBJ2-5; D remains ambiguous. CDR1 and CDR2 from the germline V gene are SQVTM and ANQGSEA. The CDR3 sequence is 10 residues long. Trimming removed 5 bases from V and 2 bases from J, with 3 bases in between. The CDR3 coding sequence is TGCAGCGTTAGGCAAGAGACCCAGTACTTC. It specifies CSVRQETQYF.

This clone has a handful of counts. This rearrangement joins TRBV28 to TRBJ1-2, with D possibly being TRBD1 (6 bases). From germline, CDR1 is MDHEN and CDR2 SYDVKM. Trimming left V 3 bases short and J 4 bases short, with 12 bases between. The CDR3 loop spans 14 amino acids. The CDR3 DNA reads as TGTGCCAGCAGTTTTATTGGCAGGGGCTATGGCTACACCTTC. It yields the protein CASSFIGRGYGYTF.